These T cell receptor beta chains were read from a single sample in a study of T-cell memory formation after mild COVID-19. TCRdb processed the 5' RACE reads anew with MiXCR; each CDR3 protein has one entry. The data hold 300,000 to 350,000 distinct CDR3 sequences, with under 15% observed a single time. Sequencing input: PBMCs or a T cell subset sorted from them (not recorded which). The receptors come from a man aged 18 to 35 who had mild COVID-19 (a few samples of this study predate the infection). Cell type and time point are not known. The CDR3 runs from the conserved cysteine through the conserved F or W. The D gene is left open where the match is weak. Part of the rows lack a size; the others show once, few, many or a class for expanded clones.

J	size	D	V	DNA	CDR3
TRBJ2-5	few	TRBD2	TRBV6-5	TGTGCCAGCAGTTACTCGACTAGCGGGGGAGAGACCCAGTACTTC	CASSYSTSGGETQYF
TRBJ2-1	few	TRBD2	TRBV7-2	TGTGCCAGCAGCTTAGTGCGGGGGGGCGCTGAGCAGTTCTTC	CASSLVRGGAEQFF
TRBJ1-2	.	.	TRBV3-1	TGTGCCAGCAGCCAAGTTCGGCAGGGCTATGGCTACACCTTC	CASSQVRQGYGYTF
TRBJ2-3	.	TRBD2	TRBV4-1	TGCGCCAGCAGCCAAGAGTACCCGGGGGGGGTCACAGATACGCAGTATTTT	CASSQEYPGGVTDTQYF
TRBJ2-7	few	TRBD1	TRBV9	TGTGCCAGCAGCAGGACAGGGGGCCACTACGAGCAGTACTTC	CASSRTGGHYEQYF
TRBJ2-2	.	.	TRBV3-1	TGTGCCAGCAGCCCTGCGGGGGCCCTAACCGGGGAGCTGTTTTTT	CASSPAGALTGELFF
TRBJ2-1	.	.	TRBV20-1	TGCAGTGCCCTCGGGCTAGATAAGGTTGAGCAGTTCTTC	CSALGLDKVEQFF
TRBJ2-7	many	.	TRBV4-3	TGCGCCAGCAGCCAAGACCCCAGTAGCTCCTACGAGCAGTACTTC	CASSQDPSSSYEQYF
TRBJ1-1	few	.	TRBV5-1	TGCGCCAGCAGCTTTACGGAAGGGACTGAAGCTTTCTTT	CASSFTEGTEAFF
TRBJ1-1	.	.	TRBV29-1	TGCAGCGCCCCGGTGGGGAACCAAGCTTTCTTT	CSAPVGNQAFF
TRBJ1-1	.	.	TRBV20-1	TGCAGTGCTAGCAGGGCGCTATCGGAAGCTTTCTTT	CSASRALSEAFF
TRBJ2-7	.	.	TRBV7-9	TGTGCCAGCAGCTTCGGGGGGCTTGCCGAGCAGTACTTC	CASSFGGLAEQYF
TRBJ2-4	few	.	TRBV7-2	TGTGCCAGCAGCTTAGGGTTTGGTGGGGGAAACATTCAGTACTTC	CASSLGFGGGNIQYF
TRBJ2-3	few	.	TRBV20-1	TGCAGTGCTACCCCTAGATCGAGCACAGATACGCAGTATTTT	CSATPRSSTDTQYF
TRBJ1-1	.	TRBD1	TRBV29-1	TGCAGCGTTGGATACCTGGGACAGGGGACTGAAGCTTTCTTT	CSVGYLGQGTEAFF
TRBJ1-6	few	TRBD1	TRBV6-5	TGTGCCAGCAGTTACGCGACGGACAGGGGGTCTATTGATAATTCACCCCTCCACTTT	CASSYATDRGSIDNSPLHF